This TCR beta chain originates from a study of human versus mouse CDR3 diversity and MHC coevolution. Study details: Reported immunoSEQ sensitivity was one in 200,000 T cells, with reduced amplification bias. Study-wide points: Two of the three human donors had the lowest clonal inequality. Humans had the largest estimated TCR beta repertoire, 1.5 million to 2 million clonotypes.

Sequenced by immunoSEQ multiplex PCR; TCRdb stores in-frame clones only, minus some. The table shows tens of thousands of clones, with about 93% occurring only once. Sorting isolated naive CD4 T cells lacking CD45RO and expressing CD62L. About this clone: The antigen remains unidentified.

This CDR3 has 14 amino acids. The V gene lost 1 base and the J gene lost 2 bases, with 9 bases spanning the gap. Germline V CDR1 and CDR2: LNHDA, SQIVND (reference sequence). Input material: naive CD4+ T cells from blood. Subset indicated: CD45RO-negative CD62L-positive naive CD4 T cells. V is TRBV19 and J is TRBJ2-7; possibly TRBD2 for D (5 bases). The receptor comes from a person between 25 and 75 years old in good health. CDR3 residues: CASSIVAGPYEQYF. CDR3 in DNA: TGTGCCAGTAGTATAGTGGCGGGCCCCTACGAGCAGTACTTC.